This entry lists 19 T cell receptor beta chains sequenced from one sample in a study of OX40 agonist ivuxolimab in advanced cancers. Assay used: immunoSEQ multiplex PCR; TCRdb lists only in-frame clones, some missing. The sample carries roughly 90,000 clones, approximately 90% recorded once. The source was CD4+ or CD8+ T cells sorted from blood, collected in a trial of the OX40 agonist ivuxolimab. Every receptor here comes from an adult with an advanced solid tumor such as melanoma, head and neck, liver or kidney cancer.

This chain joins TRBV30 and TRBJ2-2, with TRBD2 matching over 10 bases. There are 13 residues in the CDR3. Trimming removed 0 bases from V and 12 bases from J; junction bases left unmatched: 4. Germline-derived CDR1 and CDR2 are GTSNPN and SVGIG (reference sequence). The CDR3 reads CAWSVGLAAQLFF. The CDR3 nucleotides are TGTGCCTGGAGTGTAGGACTAGCGGCCCAGCTGTTTTTT.

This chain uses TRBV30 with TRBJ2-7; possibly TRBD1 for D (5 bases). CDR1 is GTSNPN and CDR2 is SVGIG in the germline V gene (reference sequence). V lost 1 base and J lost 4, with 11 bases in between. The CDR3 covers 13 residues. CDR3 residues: CAWSGTPLYEQYF. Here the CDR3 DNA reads TGTGCCTGGAGTGGGACACCACTTTACGAGCAGTACTTC.

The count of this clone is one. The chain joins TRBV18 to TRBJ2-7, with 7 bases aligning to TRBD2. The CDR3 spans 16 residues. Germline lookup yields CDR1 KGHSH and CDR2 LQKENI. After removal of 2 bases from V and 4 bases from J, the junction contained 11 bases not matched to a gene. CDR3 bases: TGTGCCAGCTCACCAGGGGAAACTAGCGAACCTTACGAGCAGTACTTC. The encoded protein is CASSPGETSEPYEQYF.

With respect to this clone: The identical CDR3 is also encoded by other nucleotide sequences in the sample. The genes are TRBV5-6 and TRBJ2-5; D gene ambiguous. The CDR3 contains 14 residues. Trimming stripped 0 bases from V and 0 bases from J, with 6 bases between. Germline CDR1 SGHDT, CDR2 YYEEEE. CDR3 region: CASSLAGNQETQYF. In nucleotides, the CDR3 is TGTGCCAGCAGCTTGGCCGGCAACCAAGAGACCCAGTACTTC.

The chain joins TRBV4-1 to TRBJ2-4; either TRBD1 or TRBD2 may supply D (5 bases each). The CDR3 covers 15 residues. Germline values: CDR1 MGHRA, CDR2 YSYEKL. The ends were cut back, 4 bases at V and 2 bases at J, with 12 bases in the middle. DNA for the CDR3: TGCGCCAGCAGCCCAAGTTGGGGGTCCAAAAACATTCAGTACTTC. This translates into CASSPSWGSKNIQYF.

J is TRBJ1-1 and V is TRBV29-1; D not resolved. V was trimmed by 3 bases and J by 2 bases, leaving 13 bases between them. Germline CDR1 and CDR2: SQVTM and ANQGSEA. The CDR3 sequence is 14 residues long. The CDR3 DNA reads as TGCAGCGTTGACCCGGTCAAGATTAACACTGAAGCTTTCTTT. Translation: CSVDPVKINTEAFF. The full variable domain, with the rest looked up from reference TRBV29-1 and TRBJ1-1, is SAVISQKPSRDICQRGTSLTIQCQVDSQVTMMFWYRQQPGQSLTLIATANQGSEATYESGFVIDKFPISRPNLTFSTLTVSNMSPEDSSIYLCSVDPVKINTEAFFGQGTRLTVV.

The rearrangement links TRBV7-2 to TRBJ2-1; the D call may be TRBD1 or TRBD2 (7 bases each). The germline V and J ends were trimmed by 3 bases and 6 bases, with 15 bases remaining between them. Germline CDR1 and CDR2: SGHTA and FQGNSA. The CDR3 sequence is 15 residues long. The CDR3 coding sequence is TGTGCCAGCAGCTTTAGAGCGGGACAGCCCAATGAGCAGTTCTTC. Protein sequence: CASSFRAGQPNEQFF.

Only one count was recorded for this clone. Here the CDR3 DNA reads TGTGCCAGCAGTTTCTCCTGGGGTAGGGCTTTCTCCTACAATGAGCAGTTCTTC. This sequence encodes CASSFSWGRAFSYNEQFF. The gene calls are TRBV27 and TRBJ2-1; the D is unclear. The CDR3 has 18 residues. Per germline, CDR1 MNHEY and CDR2 SMNVEV (reference sequence). The germline V and J ends were trimmed by 3 bases and 0 bases, with 18 bases remaining between them.

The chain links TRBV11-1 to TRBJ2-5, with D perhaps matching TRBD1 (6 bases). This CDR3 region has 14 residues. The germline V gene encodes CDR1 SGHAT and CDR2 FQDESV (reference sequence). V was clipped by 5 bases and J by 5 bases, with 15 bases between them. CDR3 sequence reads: CASSPPRGWETQYF. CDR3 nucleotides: TGTGCCAGCAGCCCCCCCAGGGGTTGGGAGACCCAGTACTTC.

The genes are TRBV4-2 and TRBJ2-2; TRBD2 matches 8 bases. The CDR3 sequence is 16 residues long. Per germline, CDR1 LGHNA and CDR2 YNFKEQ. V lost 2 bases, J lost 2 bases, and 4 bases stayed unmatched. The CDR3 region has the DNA TGTGCCAGCAGCCAAAAACTAGCGGTTAACACCGGGGAGCTGTTTTTT. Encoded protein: CASSQKLAVNTGELFF.

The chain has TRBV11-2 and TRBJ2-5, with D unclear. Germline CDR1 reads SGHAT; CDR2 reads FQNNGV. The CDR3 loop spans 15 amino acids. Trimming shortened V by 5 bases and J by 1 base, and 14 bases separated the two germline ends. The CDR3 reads CASSPLVGPQETQYF. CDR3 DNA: TGTGCCAGCAGCCCCCTTGTTGGTCCCCAAGAGACCCAGTACTTC.

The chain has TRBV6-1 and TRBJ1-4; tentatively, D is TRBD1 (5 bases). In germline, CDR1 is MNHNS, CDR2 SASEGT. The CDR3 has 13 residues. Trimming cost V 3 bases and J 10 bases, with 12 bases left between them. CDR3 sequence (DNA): TGTGCCAGCAGTGAGGCGGGGCCGGTAAAACTGTTTTTT. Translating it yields CASSEAGPVKLFF.

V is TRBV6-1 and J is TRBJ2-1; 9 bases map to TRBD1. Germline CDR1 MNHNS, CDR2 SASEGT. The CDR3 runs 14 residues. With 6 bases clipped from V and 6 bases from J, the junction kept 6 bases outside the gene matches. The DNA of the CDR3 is TGTGCCAGCAGGGACAGGGGCCGCCTCAATGAGCAGTTCTTC. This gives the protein CASRDRGRLNEQFF.

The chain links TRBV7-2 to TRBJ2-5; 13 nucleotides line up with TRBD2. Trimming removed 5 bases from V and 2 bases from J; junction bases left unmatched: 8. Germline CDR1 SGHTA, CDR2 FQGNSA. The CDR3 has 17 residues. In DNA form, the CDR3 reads TGTGCCAGCAGCCCGAAGGGACTAGCGGGACCTCAAGAGACCCAGTACTTC. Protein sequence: CASSPKGLAGPQETQYF.

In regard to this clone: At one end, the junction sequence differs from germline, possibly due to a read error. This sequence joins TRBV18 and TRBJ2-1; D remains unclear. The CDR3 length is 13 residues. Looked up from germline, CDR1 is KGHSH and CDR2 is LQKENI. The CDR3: CASSPPSVVVLLF. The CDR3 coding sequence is TGTGCCAGCTCACCGCCGTCGGTAGTGGTGTTGCTCTTC.

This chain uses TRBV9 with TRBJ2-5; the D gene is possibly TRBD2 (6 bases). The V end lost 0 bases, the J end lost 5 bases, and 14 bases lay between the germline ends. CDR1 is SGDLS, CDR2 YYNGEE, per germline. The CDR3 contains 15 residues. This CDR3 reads CASSVGGTSRETQYF. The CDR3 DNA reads TGTGCCAGCAGCGTAGGTGGCACTAGCAGGGAGACCCAGTACTTC.

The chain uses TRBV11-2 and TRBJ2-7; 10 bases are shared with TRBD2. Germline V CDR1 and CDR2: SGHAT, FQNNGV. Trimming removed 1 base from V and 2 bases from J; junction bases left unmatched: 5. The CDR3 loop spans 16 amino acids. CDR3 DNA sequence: TGTGCCAGCAGCTTAGCACTAGCGGGGCGTACCTACGAGCAGTACTTC. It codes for CASSLALAGRTYEQYF.

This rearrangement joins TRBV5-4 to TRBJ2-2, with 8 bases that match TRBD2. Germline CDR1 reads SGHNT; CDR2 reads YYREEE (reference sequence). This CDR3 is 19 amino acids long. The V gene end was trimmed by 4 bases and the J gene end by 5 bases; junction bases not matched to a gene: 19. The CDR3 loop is CASSHKLTPAGVRTGELFF. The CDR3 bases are TGTGCCAGCAGCCACAAACTCACCCCAGCGGGAGTAAGAACCGGGGAGCTGTTTTTT.

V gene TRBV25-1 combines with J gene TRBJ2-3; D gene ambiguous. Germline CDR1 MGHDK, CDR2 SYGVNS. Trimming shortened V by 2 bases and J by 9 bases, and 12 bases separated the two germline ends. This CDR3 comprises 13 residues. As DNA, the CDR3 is TGTGCCAGCAGTGAAAGCTGGCCTAGGACGCAGTATTTT. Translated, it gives CASSESWPRTQYF.